The T cell receptor (beta chain) described here comes from a study of T-cell reconstitution after alpha-beta-depleted transplantation in children. CDR1 and CDR2 (germline): SQVTM, ANQGSEA. Deletions cut 4 bases from V and 4 bases from J, with 6 bases between. The CDR3 covers 11 residues. Preparation of the TCRbeta library involved a method that used unique molecular identifiers. TCRdb re-called the PCR reads with MiXCR, one entry per CDR3 protein. The table has about 300,000 distinct CDR3 sequences, roughly a tenth seen once. The genes are TRBV29-1 and TRBJ2-3; no clear D. The sample consisted of PBMCs, taken before TCRalphabeta/CD19-depleted stem cell transplant. The TCR originated in a boy under two years old with acute myeloid leukemia, due to receive a stem cell transplant. The CDR3 DNA reads as TGCAGCGTTGGGGCTCCAGATACGCAGTATTTT. Its protein is CSVGAPDTQYF.